This paragraph reports one T cell receptor beta chain. Its antigen is as yet unknown. V was shortened by 2 bases and J by 7 bases, with 11 bases between the two germline ends. Germline loops: CDR1 LNHDA, CDR2 SQIVND (reference sequence). This CDR3 spans 14 amino acids. CD4+ T cells, purified by negative selection, averaged roughly 98% purity. This sample stems from a study of T cell repertoires and HLA-DP antigens. Study-level background: CD4+ T cells were cocultured with HeLa cells expressing HLA-DP.

Assay used: immunoSEQ multiplex PCR; TCRdb lists only in-frame clones, some missing. The repertoire holds around 110,000 clones, with almost 95% as singletons. The study, taken as a whole, reports: Against one allele, clones undetected before culture averaged about 34%; against the other, approximately 51%. No separate analysis of naive versus memory CD4+ cells was done.

The sequence was collected from a young woman in good health and CMV-seronegative. The chain uses TRBV19 and TRBJ1-4, with D possibly matching TRBD1 (5 bases). The sequenced sample consisted of CD4+ T cells from PBMCs. The CDR3 DNA sequence: TGTGCCAGTAGTATACAGGGAGTAGGTGAAAAACTGTTTTTT. Encoded protein: CASSIQGVGEKLFF.